This note documents a single T cell receptor (beta chain) sequence. The record originates from a study of yellow fever vaccine responses in identical twins. TCRdb re-called the RT-PCR reads through MiXCR, storing one row per CDR3 protein. In the table there are about 20,000 distinct CDR3 sequences, roughly 78% of which are singletons. This CDR3 is 15 amino acids long. CDR1 and CDR2 (germline): MDHEN, SYDVKM. The V end was cut by 5 bases, the J end by 1 base, with 14 bases between. The clonotype originates from a young woman who received the yellow fever vaccine. This material consisted of T cells from blood (PBMCs), unsorted or a sorted subset (not recorded which), taken before or after yellow fever vaccination (not recorded which). The rearrangement joins TRBV28 to TRBJ1-2; D is unresolved. The CDR3 region has the DNA TGTGCCAGCAGTATCCGCGTCAGGAGTAACTATGGCTACACCTTC. Its protein is CASSIRVRSNYGYTF.